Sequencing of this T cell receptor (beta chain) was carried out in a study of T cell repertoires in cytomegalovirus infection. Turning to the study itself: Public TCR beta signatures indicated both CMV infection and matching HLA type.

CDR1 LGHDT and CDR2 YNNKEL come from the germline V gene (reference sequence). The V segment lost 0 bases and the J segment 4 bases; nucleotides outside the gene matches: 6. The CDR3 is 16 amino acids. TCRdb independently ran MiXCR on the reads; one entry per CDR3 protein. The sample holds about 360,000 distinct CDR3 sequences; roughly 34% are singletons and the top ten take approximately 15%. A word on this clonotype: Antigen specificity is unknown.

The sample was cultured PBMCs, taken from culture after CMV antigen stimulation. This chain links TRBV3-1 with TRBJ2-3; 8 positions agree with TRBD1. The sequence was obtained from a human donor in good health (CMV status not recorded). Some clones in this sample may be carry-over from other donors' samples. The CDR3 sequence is CASSQEGQGASDTQYF. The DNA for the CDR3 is TGTGCCAGCAGCCAAGAAGGGCAGGGGGCCTCAGATACGCAGTATTTT.